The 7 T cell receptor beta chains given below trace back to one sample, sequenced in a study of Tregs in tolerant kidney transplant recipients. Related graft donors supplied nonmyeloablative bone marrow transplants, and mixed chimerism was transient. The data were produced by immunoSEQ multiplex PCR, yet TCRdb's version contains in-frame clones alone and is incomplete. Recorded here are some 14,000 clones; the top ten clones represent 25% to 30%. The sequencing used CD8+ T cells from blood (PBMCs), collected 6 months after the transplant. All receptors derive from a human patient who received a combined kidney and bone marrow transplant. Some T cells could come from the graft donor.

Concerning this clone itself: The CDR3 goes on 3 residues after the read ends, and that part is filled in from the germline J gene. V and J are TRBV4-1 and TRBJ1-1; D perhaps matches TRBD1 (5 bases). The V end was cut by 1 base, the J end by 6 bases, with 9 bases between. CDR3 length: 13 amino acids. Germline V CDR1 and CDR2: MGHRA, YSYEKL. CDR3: CASSQVGGAEAFF. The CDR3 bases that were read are TGCGCCAGCAGCCAAGTCGGGGGAGCTGAA.

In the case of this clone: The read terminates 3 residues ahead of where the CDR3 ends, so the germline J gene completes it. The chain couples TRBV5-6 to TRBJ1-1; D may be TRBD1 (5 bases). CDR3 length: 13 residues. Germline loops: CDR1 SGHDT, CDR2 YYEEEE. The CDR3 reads CASSWGTGTLAFF. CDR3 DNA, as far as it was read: TGTGCCAGCAGCTGGGGGACCGGGACTTTG.

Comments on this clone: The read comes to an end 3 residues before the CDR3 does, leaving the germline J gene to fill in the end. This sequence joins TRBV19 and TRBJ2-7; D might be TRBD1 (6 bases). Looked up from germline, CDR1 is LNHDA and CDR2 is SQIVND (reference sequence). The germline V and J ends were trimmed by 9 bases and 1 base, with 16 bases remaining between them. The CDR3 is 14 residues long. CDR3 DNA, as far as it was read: TGTGCCAGGGTACCCCAGGGGCTTTCCTACGAG. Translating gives CARVPQGLSYE. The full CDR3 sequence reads CARVPQGLSYEQYF.

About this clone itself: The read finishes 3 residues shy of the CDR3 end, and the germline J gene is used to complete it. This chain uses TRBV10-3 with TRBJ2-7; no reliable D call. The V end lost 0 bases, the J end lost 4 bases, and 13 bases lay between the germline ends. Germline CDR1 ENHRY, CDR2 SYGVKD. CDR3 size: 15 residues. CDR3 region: CAISESAQVGYEQYF. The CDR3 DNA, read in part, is TGTGCCATCAGTGAGTCGGCGCAGGTCGGTTACGAG.

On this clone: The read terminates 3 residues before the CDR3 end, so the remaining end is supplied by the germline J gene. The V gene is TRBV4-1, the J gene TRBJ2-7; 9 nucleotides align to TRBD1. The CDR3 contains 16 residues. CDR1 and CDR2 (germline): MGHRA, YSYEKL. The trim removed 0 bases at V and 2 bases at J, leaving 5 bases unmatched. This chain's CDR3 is CASSQDPGQGTYEQYF. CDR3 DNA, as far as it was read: TGCGCCAGCAGCCAAGACCCGGGACAGGGTACCTACGAG.

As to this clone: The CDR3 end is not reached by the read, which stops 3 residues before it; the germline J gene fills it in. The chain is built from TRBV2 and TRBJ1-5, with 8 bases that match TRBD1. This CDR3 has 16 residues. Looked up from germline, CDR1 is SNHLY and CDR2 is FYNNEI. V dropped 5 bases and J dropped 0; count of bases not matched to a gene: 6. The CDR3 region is CASSYPGQDSNQPQHF. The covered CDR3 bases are TGTGCCAGCAGTTATCCGGGACAGGATAGCAATCAGCCC.

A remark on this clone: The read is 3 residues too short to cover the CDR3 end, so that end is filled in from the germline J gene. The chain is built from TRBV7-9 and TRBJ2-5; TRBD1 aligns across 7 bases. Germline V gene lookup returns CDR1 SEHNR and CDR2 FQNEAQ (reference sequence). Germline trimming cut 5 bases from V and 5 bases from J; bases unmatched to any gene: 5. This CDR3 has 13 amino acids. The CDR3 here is CASSPGQWETQYF. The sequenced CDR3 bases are TGTGCCAGCAGCCCGGGACAGTGGGAGACC.